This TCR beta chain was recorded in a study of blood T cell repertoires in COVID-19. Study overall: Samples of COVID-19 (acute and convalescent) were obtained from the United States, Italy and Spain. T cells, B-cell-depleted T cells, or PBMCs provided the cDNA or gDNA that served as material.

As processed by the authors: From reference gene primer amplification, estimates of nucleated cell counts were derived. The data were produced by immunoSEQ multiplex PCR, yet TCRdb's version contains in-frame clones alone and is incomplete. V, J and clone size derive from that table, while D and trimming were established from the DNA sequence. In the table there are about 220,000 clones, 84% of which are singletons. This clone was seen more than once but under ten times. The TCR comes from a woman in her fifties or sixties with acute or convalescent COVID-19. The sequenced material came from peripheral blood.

The CDR3 DNA reads as TGTGCCAGCAGGGTTGTGGCGGACACCGGGGAGCTGTTTTTT. It yields the protein CASRVVADTGELFF. The chain has TRBV2 and TRBJ2-2; D ambiguous. Germline V gene lookup returns CDR1 SNHLY and CDR2 FYNNEI. CDR3 size: 14 residues. V was shortened by 6 bases and J by 3 bases, with 11 bases between the two germline ends.